This T cell receptor (beta chain) stems from a study of blood T cell repertoires in COVID-19. This clone was detected only once. Germline V gene lookup returns CDR1 MNHEY and CDR2 SVGAGI. Trimming cost V 7 bases and J 2 bases; bases outside gene matches: 2. The CDR3 extends over 14 amino acids. Repertoires were generated with immunoSEQ multiplex PCR, while TCRdb's copy carries only in-frame clones and drops some. The sample carries some 78,000 clones, 65% to 85% recorded once. Sequenced material: peripheral blood. The rearrangement uses TRBV6-5 and TRBJ2-6; 7 bases are a match to TRBD1. This clonotype was obtained from a man in his sixties with active or convalescent COVID-19. The CDR3 here is CASKGAAGANVLTF. The CDR3 nucleotides are TGTGCCAGCAAGGGGGCAGCTGGGGCCAACGTCCTGACTTTC.